The entry below describes one T cell receptor beta chain. This sample is part of a study of shared clonotypes between healthy human individuals. Naive CD8 cells lacked CD45RO, underwent positive selection for CCR7 and left out terminally differentiated effector memory CD45RA+ cells. At deep level, the assay was performed. Generated by immunoSEQ multiplex PCR, the TCRdb table keeps only in-frame clones and is missing some. This table has over 2 million clones, less than 95% appearing once. The germline V and J ends were trimmed by 1 base and 5 bases, with 9 bases remaining between them. CDR1 is SGHNT and CDR2 is YYREEE in the germline V gene (reference sequence). The CDR3 loop spans 14 amino acids.

The receptor was isolated from a man aged 18 to 30 in good health. The chain is built from TRBV5-4 and TRBJ2-2; D is unresolved. Sequencing input: naive CD8+ T cells sorted from blood. The CDR3 DNA sequence: TGTGCCAGCAGCTTGTGGGGTGGGACCGGGGAGCTGTTTTTT. It yields the protein CASSLWGGTGELFF.